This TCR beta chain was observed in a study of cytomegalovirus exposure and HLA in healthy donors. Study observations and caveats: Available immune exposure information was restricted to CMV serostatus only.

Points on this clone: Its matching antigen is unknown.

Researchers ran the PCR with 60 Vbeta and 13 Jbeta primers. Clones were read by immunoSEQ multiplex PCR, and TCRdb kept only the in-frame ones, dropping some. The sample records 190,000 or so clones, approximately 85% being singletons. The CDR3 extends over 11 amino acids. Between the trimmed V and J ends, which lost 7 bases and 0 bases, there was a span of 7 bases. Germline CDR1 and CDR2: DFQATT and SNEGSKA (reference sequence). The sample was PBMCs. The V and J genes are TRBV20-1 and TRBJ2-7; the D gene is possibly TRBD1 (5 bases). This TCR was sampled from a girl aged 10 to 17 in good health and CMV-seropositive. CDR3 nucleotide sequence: TGCAGTGTCCAGGGCTCCTACGAGCAGTACTTC. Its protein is CSVQGSYEQYF.